This TCR beta chain was recovered during a study of blood T cell dynamics during melanoma immunotherapy. Overall study findings and caveats: Unlike progressors, later disease-control patients had W3 repertoires gaining clonality or diversity.

Repertoires were generated with immunoSEQ multiplex PCR, while TCRdb's copy carries only in-frame clones and drops some. The profile shows some 11,000 clones, under 90% of them singletons. The CDR3 extends over 18 amino acids. From germline, CDR1 is LNHDA and CDR2 SQIVND (reference sequence). The V and J ends lost 3 bases and 1 base respectively, with 21 bases between them. In regard to this clone: Its antigen is unidentified.

Time point here: week 3, after first cycle of checkpoint inhibitor. The sample consisted of blood, taken from a patient treated with checkpoint blockade. The clonotype originates from a human donor with melanoma. V is TRBV19 and J is TRBJ1-1; the D gene is possibly TRBD1 (5 bases). The CDR3 coding sequence is TGTGCCAGTAGTATGCCCTTCAGTTTGGGGGATTCGAACACTGAAGCTTTCTTT. Encoded protein: CASSMPFSLGDSNTEAFF.